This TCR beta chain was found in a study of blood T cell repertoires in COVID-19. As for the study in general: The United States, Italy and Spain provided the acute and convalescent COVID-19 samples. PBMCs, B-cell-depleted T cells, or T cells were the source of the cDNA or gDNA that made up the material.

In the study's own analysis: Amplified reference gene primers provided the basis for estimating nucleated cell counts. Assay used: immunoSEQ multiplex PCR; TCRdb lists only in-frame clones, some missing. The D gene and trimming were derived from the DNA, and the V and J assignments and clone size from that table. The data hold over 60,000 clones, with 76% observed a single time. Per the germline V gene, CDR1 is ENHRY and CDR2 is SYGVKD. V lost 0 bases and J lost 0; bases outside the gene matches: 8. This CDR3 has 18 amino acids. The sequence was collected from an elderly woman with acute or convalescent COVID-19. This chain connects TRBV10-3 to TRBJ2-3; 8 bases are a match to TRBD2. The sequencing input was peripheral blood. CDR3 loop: CAISESVAGSSSTDTQYF. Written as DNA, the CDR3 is TGTGCCATCAGTGAGTCGGTAGCGGGGTCCTCTAGCACAGATACGCAGTATTTT.